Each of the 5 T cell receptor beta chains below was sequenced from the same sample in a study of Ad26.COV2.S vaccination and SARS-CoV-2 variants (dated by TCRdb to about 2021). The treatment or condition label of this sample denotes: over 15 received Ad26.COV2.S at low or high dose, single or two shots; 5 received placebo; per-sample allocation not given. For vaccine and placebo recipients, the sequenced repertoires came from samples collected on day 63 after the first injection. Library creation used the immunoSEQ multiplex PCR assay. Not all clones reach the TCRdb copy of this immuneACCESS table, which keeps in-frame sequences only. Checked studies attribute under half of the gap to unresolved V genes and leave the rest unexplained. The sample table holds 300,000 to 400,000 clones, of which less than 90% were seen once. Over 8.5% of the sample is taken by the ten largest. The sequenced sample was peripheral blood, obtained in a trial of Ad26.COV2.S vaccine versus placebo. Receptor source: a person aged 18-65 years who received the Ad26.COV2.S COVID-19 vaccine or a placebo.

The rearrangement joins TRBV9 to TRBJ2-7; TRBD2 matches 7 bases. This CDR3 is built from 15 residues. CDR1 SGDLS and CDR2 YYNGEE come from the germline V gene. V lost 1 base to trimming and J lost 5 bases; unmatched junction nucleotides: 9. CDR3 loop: CASSVTGGTFNEQYF. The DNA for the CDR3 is TGTGCCAGCAGCGTAACCGGGGGGACCTTCAACGAGCAGTACTTC. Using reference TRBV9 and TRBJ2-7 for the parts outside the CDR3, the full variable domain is DSGVTQTPKHLITATGQRVTLRCSPRSGDLSVYWYQQSLDQGLQFLIQYYNGEERAKGNILERFSAQQFPDLHSELNLSSLELGDSALYFCASSVTGGTFNEQYFGPGTRLTVT.

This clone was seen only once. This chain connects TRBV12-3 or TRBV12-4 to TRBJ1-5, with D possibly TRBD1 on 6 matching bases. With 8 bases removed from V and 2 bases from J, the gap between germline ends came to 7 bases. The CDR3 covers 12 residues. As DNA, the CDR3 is TGTGCCAGCCACAGGGGCAATCAGCCCCAGCATTTT. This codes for CASHRGNQPQHF.

The CDR3: CASSLGGTGAYEQYF. The CDR3 DNA reads TGTGCCAGCAGCTTAGGAGGGACAGGGGCATACGAGCAGTACTTC. The chain is built from TRBV13 and TRBJ2-7; TRBD1 matches at 10 bases. Trimming took 0 bases from V and 4 from J; bases not matched to a gene: 3. Germline lookup yields CDR1 PRHDT and CDR2 FYEKMQ (reference sequence). The CDR3 is made up of 15 amino acids.

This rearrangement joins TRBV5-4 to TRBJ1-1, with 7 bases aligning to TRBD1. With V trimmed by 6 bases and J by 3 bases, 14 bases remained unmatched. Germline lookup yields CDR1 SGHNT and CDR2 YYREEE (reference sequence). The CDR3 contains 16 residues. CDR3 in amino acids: CASTRGGGGWDTEAFF. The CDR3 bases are TGTGCCAGCACAAGAGGGGGAGGGGGCTGGGACACTGAAGCTTTCTTT.

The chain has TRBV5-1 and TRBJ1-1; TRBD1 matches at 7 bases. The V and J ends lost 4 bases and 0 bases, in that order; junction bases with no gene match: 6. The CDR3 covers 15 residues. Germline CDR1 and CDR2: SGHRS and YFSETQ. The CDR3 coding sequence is TGCGCCAGCAGCAAAGGGACAGCAATGAACACTGAAGCTTTCTTT. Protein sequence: CASSKGTAMNTEAFF.